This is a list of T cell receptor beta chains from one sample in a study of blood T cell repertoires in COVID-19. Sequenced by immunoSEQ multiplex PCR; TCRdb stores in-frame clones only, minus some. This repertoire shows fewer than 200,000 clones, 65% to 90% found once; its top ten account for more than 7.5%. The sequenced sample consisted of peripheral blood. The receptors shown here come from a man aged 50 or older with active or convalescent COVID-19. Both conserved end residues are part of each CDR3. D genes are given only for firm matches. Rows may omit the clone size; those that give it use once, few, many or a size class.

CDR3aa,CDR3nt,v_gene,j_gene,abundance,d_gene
CASSPGSVGDTQYF,TGTGCCAGCAGCCCCGGGTCCGTTGGTGATACGCAGTATTTT,TRBV3-1/TRBV3-2,TRBJ2-3,-,-
CASGPGANYGYTF,TGTGCCAGCGGTCCAGGGGCCAACTATGGCTACACCTTC,TRBV28,TRBJ1-2,-,-
CASSQEWEGTGELFF,TGCGCCAGCAGCCAAGAATGGGAGGGTACCGGGGAGCTGTTTTTT,TRBV4-3,TRBJ2-2,-,TRBD2
CASSSYPGTGGAQHF,TGTGCCAGCAGTTCTTATCCCGGGACAGGGGGGGCCCAGCATTTT,TRBV6-2/TRBV6-3,TRBJ1-5,-,TRBD1
CASSPPETGVWEQYF,TGTGCCAGCAGCCCACCTGAGACAGGGGTTTGGGAGCAGTACTTC,TRBV28,TRBJ2-7,-,TRBD1
CATSRADSGYTF,TGTGCCACCAGCAGGGCAGACAGCGGCTACACCTTC,TRBV15,TRBJ1-2,-,-
CASSPNRGTNEKLFF,TGTGCCAGCAGTCCTAACCGAGGAACTAATGAAAAACTGTTTTTT,TRBV7-7,TRBJ1-4,-,-
CASSYRGSDTEAFF,TGTGCCAGCAGTTATAGGGGGTCTGACACTGAAGCTTTCTTT,TRBV27,TRBJ1-1,-,-
CASSSQGGRAGNEQFF,TGTGCCAGCAGTTCCCAGGGCGGGAGGGCCGGTAATGAGCAGTTCTTC,TRBV28,TRBJ2-1,-,TRBD2
CASSLQGINEQFF,TGTGCCAGCAGCTTACAGGGGATCAATGAGCAGTTCTTC,TRBV7-2,TRBJ2-1,-,-
CASRETGGEETQYF,TGTGCCAGCAGAGAGACAGGGGGTGAAGAGACCCAGTACTTC,TRBV2,TRBJ2-5,-,TRBD1
CASSQDLQSYEQYF,TGTGCCAGCAGCCAAGATCTCCAGTCCTACGAGCAGTACTTC,TRBV14,TRBJ2-7,-,-
CASSSLGLAIETQYF,TGTGCCAGCAGCTCCCTAGGACTAGCGATTGAGACCCAGTACTTC,TRBV7-2,TRBJ2-5,once,TRBD2
CASSYWKDSKTEAFF,TGTGCCAGCAGTTACTGGAAGGACAGTAAGACTGAAGCTTTCTTT,TRBV6-5,TRBJ1-1,-,-
CAWSVAGNTEAFF,TGTGCCTGGAGTGTTGCCGGGAATACTGAAGCTTTCTTT,TRBV30,TRBJ1-1,-,-
CASSQTGNYGYTF,TGTGCCAGCAGTCAAACGGGTAACTATGGCTACACCTTC,TRBV7-9,TRBJ1-2,-,-
CASSPGGGSTEAFF,TGTGCCAGCAGCCCCGGGGGGGGGAGCACTGAAGCTTTCTTT,TRBV7-2,TRBJ1-1,-,-